What follows are 27 T cell receptor beta chains derived from one specimen sequenced in a study of T-cell memory formation after mild COVID-19. Using its own MiXCR run on the 5' RACE reads, TCRdb lists one record per CDR3 protein. The sample carries under 40,000 distinct CDR3 sequences, 7% to 9.5% recorded once. The sequencing input was PBMCs or a T cell subset sorted from them (not recorded which). These receptors were obtained from a man younger than 30 who had mild COVID-19 (a few samples of this study predate the infection). Cell type and time point are not known.

The rearrangement joins TRBV10-3 to TRBJ1-1; a possible D gene is TRBD1 (5 bases). The CDR3 length is 12 residues. Germline V CDR1 and CDR2: ENHRY, SYGVKD. Trimming cost V 8 bases and J 3 bases, with 10 bases left between them. CDR3 nucleotide sequence: TGTGCCATCGGCAGGGCGGACACTGAAGCTTTCTTT. Translated, it gives CAIGRADTEAFF.

In its sample, this clonotype was seen a few times. V is TRBV7-3 and J is TRBJ2-2; no definite D call. The CDR3 loop spans 12 amino acids. The V gene's germline CDR1 is SGHTA and CDR2 FQGTGA. Trimming left V 5 bases short and J 5 bases short, with 6 bases between. The CDR3 here is CASSTDTGELFF. The CDR3 nucleotides read TGTGCCAGCAGCACTGATACCGGGGAGCTGTTTTTT.

This clonotype was seen a handful of times. This chain connects TRBV7-2 to TRBJ1-1; possibly TRBD1 for D (6 bases). Germline values: CDR1 SGHTA, CDR2 FQGNSA. The CDR3 loop spans 14 amino acids. Trimming removed 8 bases at V and 3 bases at J, with 16 bases between. CDR3 nucleotides: TGTGCCAGCCGCATAATTACAGGGTACACTGAAGCTTTCTTT. It specifies CASRIITGYTEAFF.

In this sample, this clonotype turned up a few times. A much larger clone differs by one base, so this may be a read error. The chain recombines TRBV3-1 with TRBJ2-5, with D perhaps assigned TRBD1 or TRBD2 (5 bases each). The germline V gene encodes CDR1 LGHDT and CDR2 YNNKEL (reference sequence). The CDR3 consists of 13 residues. The CDR3 DNA sequence: TGTGCCAGCAGCGGGGGTCTGGTGGAGATCCAGTACTTC. Translating it yields CASSGGLVEIQYF.

This clonotype has ten or more counts. The chain joins TRBV7-8 to TRBJ2-1; D is unresolved. V lost 5 bases to trimming and J lost 13 bases, with 21 bases between them. This CDR3 has 14 amino acids. Germline lookup yields CDR1 SGHVS and CDR2 FQNEAQ. DNA for the CDR3: TGTGCCAGCAGCCTGTTGACACTCCAAGAGCTCCAGTTCTTC. This sequence encodes CASSLLTLQELQFF.

This clonotype has a count of ten or more. The gene calls are TRBV4-3 and TRBJ2-1; 10 bases fit TRBD1. The germline gives CDR1 LGHNA, CDR2 YSLEER. The CDR3 covers 16 residues. J gave up 3 bases and V 2 bases, and 4 bases lay outside the gene matches. This CDR3 is CASSQSWDRGYNEQFF. The CDR3, as DNA: TGCGCCAGCAGCCAATCGTGGGACAGGGGCTACAATGAGCAGTTCTTC.

This rearrangement joins TRBV6-6 to TRBJ2-2; D possibly matches TRBD1 or TRBD2 (5 bases each). V shed 0 bases and J shed 0 bases, with 8 bases lying between them. This CDR3 spans 16 amino acids. The germline CDR1 and CDR2 sequences are MNHNY and SVGAGI (reference sequence). CDR3 region: CASSYSGVTNTGELFF. The CDR3 nucleotides read TGTGCCAGCAGTTACTCGGGGGTAACGAACACCGGGGAGCTGTTTTTT.

This clonotype was observed many times. The chain has TRBV21-1 and TRBJ2-7; TRBD1 is taken as the D call from the table, unchecked against the DNA. TRBV21-1 is classified as a pseudogene. The CDR3 totals 13 residues. In DNA form, the CDR3 reads TGTGCCAGCGGAAGGGACAGGGGCTACGAGCAGTACGTC. The encoded protein is CASGRDRGYEQYV.

This clonotype was picked up many times. The rearrangement joins TRBV12-3 or TRBV12-4 to TRBJ2-2; D remains ambiguous. The CDR3 totals 14 residues. Deletions cut 3 bases from V and 2 bases from J, with 7 bases between. The CDR3 nucleotides read TGTGCCAGCAGTTTCGGCTTAAACACCGGGGAGCTGTTTTTT. Translated: CASSFGLNTGELFF.

This clonotype showed up just a few times. The chain links TRBV27 to TRBJ1-3; D might be TRBD1 (5 bases). Per germline, CDR1 MNHEY and CDR2 SMNVEV (reference sequence). The CDR3 has 13 residues. V lost 5 bases, J lost 10 bases, and 15 bases lay in between. The CDR3 DNA sequence: TGTGCCAGCAGTCAGGGACGGCTAGGGACCATATATTTT. Translation gives CASSQGRLGTIYF.

The sample holds many counts of this clonotype. The chain couples TRBV7-8 to TRBJ2-3, with D perhaps matching TRBD1 or TRBD2 (6 bases each). This CDR3 contains 18 residues. Trimming removed 4 bases from V and 0 bases from J, with 20 bases in between. Germline assignment: CDR1 SGHVS and CDR2 FQNEAQ. The CDR3 DNA sequence: TGTGCCAGCAGCTCCATGAGGGGGGTGCCCTTTAGCACAGATACGCAGTATTTT. It translates to CASSSMRGVPFSTDTQYF.

This clonotype was counted at least ten times. V gene TRBV7-9 combines with J gene TRBJ2-7; 12 bases are shared with TRBD2. Germline values: CDR1 SEHNR, CDR2 FQNEAQ (reference sequence). V was pared by 6 bases and J by 6 bases, with 6 bases of the junction left unmatched. The CDR3 sequence is 14 residues long. This CDR3 is CASSPPGLAGEQYV. The CDR3 bases are TGTGCCAGCAGTCCTCCGGGACTAGCGGGCGAGCAGTACGTC.

This clonotype was counted a few times. The CDR3 bases are TGTGCCAGCAGTTCGAGTTGGAATACTGGAAAGACCCAGTACTTC. Translating gives CASSSSWNTGKTQYF. The chain employs TRBV27 and TRBJ2-5; no reliable D call. The germline V and J ends were trimmed by 4 bases and 6 bases, with 18 bases remaining between them. Germline values: CDR1 MNHEY, CDR2 SMNVEV (reference sequence). The CDR3 is 15 residues long.

This clonotype was observed at least ten times. This chain connects TRBV6-5 to TRBJ2-7; unclear D gene. Trimming stripped 6 bases from V and 3 bases from J, with 15 bases between. The CDR3 sequence is 14 residues long. Looked up from germline, CDR1 is MNHEY and CDR2 is SVGAGI. The CDR3 protein is CASSPRKVYYEQYF. In DNA, the CDR3 is TGTGCCAGCAGCCCCCGGAAAGTCTACTACGAGCAGTACTTC.

This clonotype is labeled medium-sized. The chain joins TRBV7-8 to TRBJ2-2; no clear D gene. The CDR3 is made up of 14 amino acids. Germline V gene sequence: CDR1 SGHVS, CDR2 FQNEAQ. The germline V and J ends were trimmed by 5 bases and 0 bases, with 7 bases remaining between them. CDR3 protein: CASSAVANTGELFF. CDR3 nucleotides: TGTGCCAGCAGCGCAGTCGCGAACACCGGGGAGCTGTTTTTT.

The sample holds a few counts of this clonotype. This sequence joins TRBV20-1 and TRBJ1-3, with D tentatively TRBD1 (5 bases). Germline loops: CDR1 DFQATT, CDR2 SNEGSKA (reference sequence). The CDR3 runs to 13 residues. V lost 0 bases, J lost 6 bases, and 9 bases lay in between. Written as DNA, the CDR3 is TGCAGTGCTAGAGACCAGGGTGAAAACACCATATATTTT. Translated: CSARDQGENTIYF.

The chain is built from TRBV12-3 or TRBV12-4 and TRBJ1-1; 7 bases are a match to TRBD1. With V trimmed by 3 bases and J by 4 bases, 5 bases remained unmatched. The CDR3 has 14 amino acids. The CDR3 reads CASSFQGVTTEAFF. The CDR3 bases are TGTGCCAGCAGTTTTCAGGGGGTGACCACTGAAGCTTTCTTT.

This clonotype was counted at least ten times. V usage is TRBV28 and J usage is TRBJ2-7, with 12 bases matching TRBD2. The CDR3 has 14 residues. Germline CDR1 and CDR2: MDHEN and SYDVKM. The V gene end was trimmed by 7 bases and the J gene end by 2 bases; junction bases not matched to a gene: 3. The CDR3 DNA follows: TGTGCCAGCAAGGCTAGCGGGGGGGCCTACGAGCAGTACGTC. As protein: CASKASGGAYEQYV.

This clonotype was found many times. V gene TRBV5-1 combines with J gene TRBJ1-5; D may be TRBD1 (6 bases). The CDR3 is 15 residues long. CDR1 SGHRS and CDR2 YFSETQ come from the germline V gene. Between the trimmed V and J ends, which lost 0 bases and 3 bases, there was a span of 10 bases. The CDR3 nucleotides are TGCGCCAGCAGCTTGGCAGGACAGTTCAATCAGCCCCAGCATTTT. This translates into CASSLAGQFNQPQHF.

The table lists this clonotype with many counts. This chain links TRBV5-6 with TRBJ2-4; D tentatively fits TRBD1 or TRBD2 (5 bases each). Germline V lookup: CDR1 SGHDT, CDR2 YYEEEE. The CDR3 contains 14 residues. V shed 7 bases and J shed 5 bases, with 16 bases lying between them. CDR3 bases: TGTGCCAGCGTCCGCCGGGACGGAGAAAACATTCAGTACTTC. Protein sequence: CASVRRDGENIQYF.

V gene TRBV5-1 combines with J gene TRBJ2-3; the D is unclear. V was trimmed by 2 bases and J by 0 bases, leaving 13 bases between them. The CDR3 loop spans 16 amino acids. Germline values: CDR1 SGHRS, CDR2 YFSETQ. The chain's CDR3 is CASSFWLPPSTDTQYF. CDR3 DNA sequence: TGCGCCAGCAGCTTTTGGCTTCCACCTAGCACAGATACGCAGTATTTT. The full variable domain, completed using reference TRBV5-1 and TRBJ2-3, is KAGVTQTPRYLIKTRGQQVTLSCSPISGHRSVSWYQQTPGQGLQFLFEYFSETQRNKGNFPGRFSGRQFSNSRSEMNVSTLELGDSALYLCASSFWLPPSTDTQYFGPGTRLTVL.

There are a few counts of this clonotype. The V call is TRBV28, the J call TRBJ1-1; D call uncertain. Deletions cut 3 bases from V and 5 bases from J, with 7 bases between. This CDR3 has 12 amino acids. Germline assignment: CDR1 MDHEN and CDR2 SYDVKM. The CDR3 DNA reads TGTGCCAGCAGTTTGTATATGACTGAAGCTTTCTTT. As protein: CASSLYMTEAFF.

This clonotype was recorded a few times. The gene calls are TRBV6-4 and TRBJ2-3, with 8 nucleotides matching TRBD2. The CDR3 sequence is 17 residues long. Germline V lookup: CDR1 MRHNA, CDR2 SNTAGT. V lost 5 bases, J lost 4 bases, and 14 bases stayed unmatched. The CDR3 loop is CASSLGVAGGDSDTQYF. The CDR3 DNA reads TGTGCCAGCAGTCTGGGGGTGGCGGGGGGCGACTCAGATACGCAGTATTTT.

This clonotype was detected many times. The chain links TRBV9 to TRBJ2-5; D unclear. Germline V gene sequence: CDR1 SGDLS, CDR2 YYNGEE. V dropped 3 bases and J dropped 5 bases, with 11 bases sitting between them. The length of the CDR3 is 13 residues. The CDR3 sequence: CASSDDGHETQYF. The CDR3 bases are TGTGCCAGCAGCGACGACGGTCACGAGACCCAGTACTTC.

This clonotype is categorized as medium-sized. The chain links TRBV11-2 to TRBJ2-3; unclear D gene. Germline CDR1 SGHAT, CDR2 FQNNGV. The CDR3 is made up of 12 amino acids. V lost 6 bases and J lost 3, with 7 bases in between. This CDR3 reads CASRDRTDTQYF. The CDR3 nucleotides read TGTGCCAGCAGAGACCGAACAGATACGCAGTATTTT.

This clonotype was recorded a few times. The chain recombines TRBV25-1 with TRBJ1-1; no clear D. V dropped 1 base and J dropped 9 bases, with 6 bases sitting between them. The CDR3 sequence is 11 residues long. Germline V CDR1 and CDR2: MGHDK, SYGVNS. The CDR3 region is CASSESRQAFF. The CDR3 DNA sequence: TGTGCCAGCAGTGAATCCCGTCAAGCTTTCTTT.

This clonotype was recorded at least ten times. The chain links TRBV7-2 to TRBJ2-4, with 8 bases fitting TRBD1. CDR3 length equals 16 residues. Germline lookup yields CDR1 SGHTA and CDR2 FQGNSA. The trim removed 0 bases at V and 0 bases at J, leaving 1 base unmatched. The CDR3 DNA sequence: TGTGCCAGCAGCTTAGCAGGACAGGGAGCCAAAAACATTCAGTACTTC. Translation: CASSLAGQGAKNIQYF.